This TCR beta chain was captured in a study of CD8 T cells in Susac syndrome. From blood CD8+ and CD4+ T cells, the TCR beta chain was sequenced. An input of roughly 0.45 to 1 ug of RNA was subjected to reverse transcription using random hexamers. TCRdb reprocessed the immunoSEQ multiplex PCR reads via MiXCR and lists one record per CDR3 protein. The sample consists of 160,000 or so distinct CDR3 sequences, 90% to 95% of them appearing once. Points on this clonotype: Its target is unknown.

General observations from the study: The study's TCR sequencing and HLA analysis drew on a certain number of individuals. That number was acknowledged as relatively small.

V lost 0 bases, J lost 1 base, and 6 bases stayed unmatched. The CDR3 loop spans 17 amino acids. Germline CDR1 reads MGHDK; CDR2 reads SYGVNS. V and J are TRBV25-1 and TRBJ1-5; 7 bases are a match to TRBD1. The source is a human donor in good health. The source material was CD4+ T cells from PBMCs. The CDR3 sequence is CASSEYGQGESNQPQHF. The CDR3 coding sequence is TGTGCCAGCAGTGAATATGGTCAGGGGGAAAGCAATCAGCCCCAGCATTTT.